These 18 T cell receptor beta chains were sequenced from one sample in a study of T-cell memory formation after mild COVID-19. Each CDR3 protein gets one entry after TCRdb re-called the 5' RACE reads with MiXCR. Of 250,000 to 350,000 distinct CDR3 sequences detected, 15% to 20% appear once; the ten largest clones hold roughly 20%. The sequenced sample consisted of PBMCs or a T cell subset sorted from them (not recorded which). The receptors were sampled from a man between 18 and 29 years old who had mild COVID-19 (a few samples of this study predate the infection). Cell type and time point are not known.

The gene calls are TRBV6-6 and TRBJ2-1; D remains ambiguous. Per germline, CDR1 MNHNY and CDR2 SVGAGI (reference sequence). V was cut by 2 bases and J by 0 bases, with 14 bases left in between. The CDR3 has 17 residues. As DNA, the CDR3 is TGTGCCAGCAGTTACCCCCACGGGCCGAGCTCCTACAATGAGCAGTTCTTC. As protein: CASSYPHGPSSYNEQFF.

The V call is TRBV12-3 or TRBV12-4, the J call TRBJ2-2; no clear D. V was clipped by 5 bases and J by 7 bases, with 11 bases between them. The CDR3 has 13 residues. In DNA, the CDR3 is TGTGCCAGCAGTCAATCGGGCCACGGGGAGCTGTTTTTT. Its translation: CASSQSGHGELFF.

J is TRBJ1-1 and V is TRBV19, with 8 bases aligning to TRBD1. The V gene end was trimmed by 2 bases and the J gene end by 6 bases; junction bases not matched to a gene: 5. Germline values: CDR1 LNHDA, CDR2 SQIVND (reference sequence). The CDR3 consists of 14 residues. The CDR3 here is CASSIRQGLPEAFF. DNA of the CDR3: TGTGCCAGTAGTATACGACAGGGGCTGCCTGAAGCTTTCTTT. Combining the CDR3 with reference TRBV19 and TRBJ1-1 gives the whole variable domain DGGITQSPKYLFRKEGQNVTLSCEQNLNHDAMYWYRQDPGQGLRLIYYSQIVNDFQKGDIAEGYSVSREKKESFPLTVTSAQKNPTAFYLCASSIRQGLPEAFFGQGTRLTVV.

Many counts were recorded for this clonotype. This rearrangement joins TRBV6-2 or TRBV6-3 to TRBJ2-7, with 7 bases identical to TRBD1. The V gene's germline CDR1 is MNHEY and CDR2 SVGEGT. V lost 0 bases to trimming and J lost 6 bases; unmatched junction nucleotides: 8. The CDR3 length is 15 residues. The CDR3 loop is CASSYSPKGGIEQYV. The CDR3 DNA reads TGTGCCAGCAGTTACTCCCCTAAAGGGGGCATCGAGCAGTACGTC.

This clonotype was counted a few times. J is TRBJ2-3 and V is TRBV7-9, with no clear D. Germline CDR1 is SEHNR and CDR2 is FQNEAQ (reference sequence). This CDR3 contains 13 residues. The germline V and J ends were trimmed by 5 bases and 0 bases, with 6 bases remaining between them. The CDR3 region has the DNA TGTGCCAGCAGCCGCATGAGCACAGATACGCAGTATTTT. Translation: CASSRMSTDTQYF.

This clonotype has only a few counts. The V gene is TRBV5-6, the J gene TRBJ2-5, with a possible D match to TRBD1 (6 bases). Trimming took off 4 bases at V and 1 base at J, with 11 bases between the two ends. This CDR3 has 14 amino acids. Per germline, CDR1 SGHDT and CDR2 YYEEEE. The CDR3 loop reads CASSRRDIQETQYF. CDR3 nucleotide sequence: TGTGCCAGCAGCCGCCGGGACATCCAAGAGACCCAGTACTTC.

The chain employs TRBV6-5 and TRBJ1-2; no clear D. Germline V gives CDR1 MNHEY, CDR2 SVGAGI. The CDR3 covers 15 residues. With 0 bases removed from V and 5 bases from J, the gap between germline ends came to 13 bases. This CDR3 is CASSYSSRAWYGYTF. CDR3 nucleotides: TGTGCCAGCAGTTACTCGAGTAGGGCGTGGTATGGCTACACCTTC.

In this sample, this clonotype turned up once. V gene TRBV20-1 combines with J gene TRBJ1-1, with D perhaps matching TRBD1 (6 bases). Germline loops: CDR1 DFQATT, CDR2 SNEGSKA (reference sequence). The CDR3 consists of 14 residues. V was cut by 0 bases and J by 1 base, with 9 bases left in between. Written as DNA, the CDR3 is TGCAGTGCTAGAGATCGACAGGCGAACACTGAAGCTTTCTTT. The encoded protein is CSARDRQANTEAFF.

This clonotype turned up a few times. The chain links TRBV7-9 to TRBJ1-5; the match to TRBD1 covers 7 bases. Trimming took 4 bases from V and 6 from J; bases not matched to a gene: 3. Germline-derived CDR1 and CDR2 are SEHNR and FQNEAQ (reference sequence). CDR3 length: 13 residues. The CDR3 nucleotides read TGTGCCAGCAGCTCCCAGGGGGTTCAGCCCCAGCATTTT. Translated: CASSSQGVQPQHF. The full variable domain, rest sourced from reference TRBV7-9 and TRBJ1-5, is DTGVSQNPRHKITKRGQNVTFRCDPISEHNRLYWYRQTLGQGPEFLTYFQNEAQLEKSRLLSDRFSAERPKGSFSTLEIQRTEQGDSAMYLCASSSQGVQPQHFGDGTRLSIL.

The chain is built from TRBV29-1 and TRBJ2-7; a possible D gene is TRBD2 (7 bases). Trimming took 4 bases from V and 1 from J, leaving 20 bases between them. The CDR3 contains 16 residues. Germline CDR1 and CDR2: SQVTM and ANQGSEA. CDR3 DNA: TGCAGCGTTGTCGGTTTGAGGGGGGGGGAATCCTACGAGCAGTACTTC. It codes for CSVVGLRGGESYEQYF.

This clonotype was seen a handful of times. One end of the junction varies from germline; a read error may be responsible. The chain couples TRBV5-1 to TRBJ2-7, with D perhaps TRBD1 (5 bases). The CDR3 contains 17 residues. In germline, CDR1 is SGHRS, CDR2 YFSETQ. As DNA, the CDR3 is TGCGCCAGCACCTTGAATACCGACAGCCGTAACCCCTACGAGCAGTACTTC. Translation gives CASTLNTDSRNPYEQYF. Filled out from reference TRBV5-1 and TRBJ2-7, the complete variable domain reads KAGVTQTPRYLIKTRGQQVTLSCSPISGHRSVSWYQQTPGQGLQFLFEYFSETQRNKGNFPGRFSGRQFSNSRSEMNVSTLELGDSALYLCASTLNTDSRNPYEQYFGPGTRLTVT.

This chain uses TRBV19 with TRBJ1-1; D unclear. This CDR3 region has 13 residues. Trimming took off 1 base at V and 6 bases at J, with 9 bases between the two ends. The germline V gene has CDR1 LNHDA and CDR2 SQIVND (reference sequence). The DNA of the CDR3 is TGTGCCAGTAGTATAGTGGTGGAGGCTGAAGCTTTCTTT. Translated, it gives CASSIVVEAEAFF.

This clonotype was seen more than once but under ten times. This chain uses TRBV7-9 with TRBJ2-3, with a weak D call TRBD2 (5 bases). Germline assignment: CDR1 SEHNR and CDR2 FQNEAQ (reference sequence). The CDR3 has 15 amino acids. The V gene lost 6 bases and the J gene lost 2 bases, with 15 bases spanning the gap. The CDR3 DNA is TGTGCCAGCAGACTCCCGGACTTTCCCACAGATACGCAGTATTTT. Translating gives CASRLPDFPTDTQYF.

At least ten counts were recorded for this clonotype. The V call is TRBV4-3, the J call TRBJ2-6; perhaps TRBD2 as D (5 bases). In germline, CDR1 is LGHNA, CDR2 YSLEER. Trimming cost V 0 bases and J 0 bases, with 6 bases left between them. The CDR3 contains 16 residues. The CDR3 spells CASSQEGSSGANVLTF. Written as DNA, the CDR3 is TGCGCCAGCAGCCAAGAAGGGAGCTCTGGGGCCAACGTCCTGACTTTC.

This chain joins TRBV7-3 and TRBJ2-5; 7 positions match TRBD2. Trimming removed 3 bases from V and 5 bases from J; junction bases left unmatched: 3. The germline V gene has CDR1 SGHTA and CDR2 FQGTGA. The CDR3 spans 13 residues. As DNA, the CDR3 is TGTGCCAGCAGCTTGCTGGGGGGGGAGACCCAGTACTTC. Translating it yields CASSLLGGETQYF.

This clonotype was seen only a few times. The chain uses TRBV19 and TRBJ1-4; D perhaps matches TRBD1 (5 bases). V lost 4 bases, J lost 9 bases, and 12 bases lay in between. The CDR3 is 13 residues long. Germline loops: CDR1 LNHDA, CDR2 SQIVND (reference sequence). In DNA form, the CDR3 reads TGTGCCAGTAGTACCTCGGGACGGCAAAAACTGTTTTTT. The encoded protein is CASSTSGRQKLFF.

The chain couples TRBV2 to TRBJ2-2; D is ambiguous. CDR3 size: 13 residues. CDR1 is SNHLY and CDR2 is FYNNEI in the germline V gene. V was trimmed by 2 bases and J by 4 bases, leaving 5 bases between them. This CDR3 is CASSEYSTGELFF. CDR3 nucleotides: TGTGCCAGCAGTGAATACAGCACCGGGGAGCTGTTTTTT. Drawing the rest from reference TRBV2 and TRBJ2-2, the complete variable domain is EPEVTQTPSHQVTQMGQEVILRCVPISNHLYFYWYRQILGQKVEFLVSFYNNEISEKSEIFDDQFSVERPDGSNFTLKIRSTKLEDSAMYFCASSEYSTGELFFGEGSRLTVL.

This clonotype occurred a few times. This rearrangement joins TRBV7-6 to TRBJ1-1, with 8 bases matching TRBD1. CDR1 is SGHVS, CDR2 FNYEAQ, per germline. V gave up 5 bases and J gave up 2 bases; unmatched junction bases: 7. The CDR3 consists of 15 residues. This chain's CDR3 is CASSRSSGGNTEAFF. CDR3 coding DNA: TGTGCCAGCAGCCGATCGTCAGGGGGCAACACTGAAGCTTTCTTT.